Presented here are 8 T cell receptor beta chains from one specimen sequenced in a study of molecular identifiers for immune sequencing clone quantification. MiXCR, applied by TCRdb to the PCR reads, yields one record per CDR3 protein. The sample has about 320,000 distinct CDR3 sequences; about 22% are singletons. Material: naive CD8+ T cells from blood, with Jurkat cell RNA spiked in. Subset denoted: FACS-sorted CD8+CD4-CCR7+CD45RA+ naive T cells. The source of these receptors is a human donor in good health. Some libraries in this study had Jurkat cell RNA spiked in.

This clonotype was counted ten times or more. V gene TRBV5-4 combines with J gene TRBJ2-1; D may be TRBD1 (5 bases). CDR3 length equals 13 residues. CDR1 is SGHNT and CDR2 is YYREEE in the germline V gene (reference sequence). The V gene lost 1 base and the J gene lost 9 bases, with 11 bases spanning the gap. The CDR3 DNA sequence: TGTGCCAGCAGCTTGTTCTCAGGGCCTGAGCAGTTCTTC. It translates to CASSLFSGPEQFF. Using reference TRBV5-4 and TRBJ2-1 for the parts outside the CDR3, the full variable domain is ETGVTQSPTHLIKTRGQQVTLRCSSQSGHNTVSWYQQALGQGPQFIFQYYREEENGRGNFPPRFSGLQFPNYSSELNVNALELDDSALYLCASSLFSGPEQFFGPGTRLTVL.

In the case of this clonotype: A much larger clone differs from this one at a single base, so this may be a read error. This sequence joins TRBV7-8 and TRBJ2-1; D not certain. Germline CDR1 is SGHVS and CDR2 is FQNEAQ. CDR3 length: 13 amino acids. CDR3 amino acids: CASSLLADNEQLF. The DNA for the CDR3 is TGTGCCAGCAGCTTATTAGCCGACAATGAGCAGCTCTTC.

This clonotype came up many times. The rearrangement links TRBV30 to TRBJ2-1; no reliable D call. The CDR3 is 10 amino acids. Per germline, CDR1 GTSNPN and CDR2 SVGIG (reference sequence). V was clipped by 1 base and J by 12 bases, with 7 bases between them. Here the CDR3 DNA reads TGTGCCTGGAGTGATGTAGGGCAGTTCTTC. This gives the protein CAWSDVGQFF.

The chain recombines TRBV20-1 with TRBJ2-2; D remains ambiguous. This CDR3 is 12 amino acids long. CDR1 is DFQATT and CDR2 is SNEGSKA in the germline V gene (reference sequence). The V end was cut by 5 bases, the J end by 4 bases, with 8 bases between. For the CDR3, the DNA is TGCAGTGCTGGGCCCGGCACCGGGGAGCTGTTTTTT. Residues: CSAGPGTGELFF.

In this sample, this clonotype turned up a few times. The V and J genes are TRBV5-6 and TRBJ2-7, with D perhaps TRBD1 (7 bases). CDR1 and CDR2 from the germline V gene are SGHDT and YYEEEE. V dropped 4 bases and J dropped 3 bases, with 17 bases sitting between them. The CDR3 totals 15 residues. This chain's CDR3 is CASSGGGQVFYEQYF. As DNA, the CDR3 is TGTGCCAGCAGCGGGGGAGGACAGGTTTTCTACGAGCAGTACTTC.

The chain combines TRBV6-5 with TRBJ1-1, with 7 bases that match TRBD1. The germline gives CDR1 MNHEY, CDR2 SVGAGI. CDR3 size: 12 residues. Trimming at V came to 5 bases and at J to 5 bases, leaving 2 bases not matched to a gene. In nucleotides, the CDR3 is TGTGCCAGCAGTGACAGGGTGACTGAAGCTTTCTTT. Translation: CASSDRVTEAFF.

There are a few counts of this clonotype. The gene calls are TRBV9 and TRBJ2-3; no definite D call. Germline CDR1 and CDR2: SGDLS and YYNGEE. Trimming pared 3 bases from V and 1 base from J, leaving 6 bases between. The CDR3 contains 13 residues. The CDR3, as DNA: TGTGCCAGCAGCGCCCTACGCACAGATACGCAGTATTTT. Translating it yields CASSALRTDTQYF.

The chain employs TRBV28 and TRBJ1-1; no firm D call. Germline CDR1 MDHEN, CDR2 SYDVKM. The CDR3 consists of 15 residues. V gave up 4 bases and J gave up 1 base, with 13 bases separating them. The CDR3 sequence is CASSSEDKENTEAFF. The CDR3 bases are TGTGCCAGCAGTTCGGAAGACAAGGAGAACACTGAAGCTTTCTTT.